The clone carrying this T cell receptor (beta chain) was observed at least ten times. Its antigen is undetermined. Germline V gives CDR1 SNHLY, CDR2 FYNNEI. The CDR3 runs 15 residues. V lost 4 bases to trimming and J lost 3 bases, with 14 bases between them. The data are from a study of beta chain features in type 1 diabetes. The study, taken as a whole, reports: For TCRB rearrangement, an influence of HLA type remained unresolved here. Diminished insertions and augmented deletions at VDJ junctions characterized type 1 diabetes patients. Researchers report that Type 1 diabetes patients had moderately but significantly shorter TCRB CDR3s across all four CD4+ subsets.

Expressed TCRB transcripts were sequenced after all isolated RNA was converted to cDNA. Using immunoSEQ multiplex PCR, the repertoire was profiled, and TCRdb retains in-frame clones only, with some absent. The sample shows more than 150,000 clones, more than 10% of them seen only once. A sort by CD45RO/CCR7/CD25/CD127/CD95/CD27 yielded CD4+ naive, central memory, regulatory and stem cell-like memory cells. The V call is TRBV2, the J call TRBJ2-3; D may be TRBD1 (6 bases). The clonotype originates from a young woman in good health. The sequencing sample was made of central memory CD4+ T cells from blood. For the CDR3, the DNA is TGTGCCAGCAGTGCCCTAGACAGGTTAACAGATACGCAGTATTTT. Residues: CASSALDRLTDTQYF. The full variable domain, completed using reference TRBV2 and TRBJ2-3, is EPEVTQTPSHQVTQMGQEVILRCVPISNHLYFYWYRQILGQKVEFLVSFYNNEISEKSEIFDDQFSVERPDGSNFTLKIRSTKLEDSAMYFCASSALDRLTDTQYFGPGTRLTVL.